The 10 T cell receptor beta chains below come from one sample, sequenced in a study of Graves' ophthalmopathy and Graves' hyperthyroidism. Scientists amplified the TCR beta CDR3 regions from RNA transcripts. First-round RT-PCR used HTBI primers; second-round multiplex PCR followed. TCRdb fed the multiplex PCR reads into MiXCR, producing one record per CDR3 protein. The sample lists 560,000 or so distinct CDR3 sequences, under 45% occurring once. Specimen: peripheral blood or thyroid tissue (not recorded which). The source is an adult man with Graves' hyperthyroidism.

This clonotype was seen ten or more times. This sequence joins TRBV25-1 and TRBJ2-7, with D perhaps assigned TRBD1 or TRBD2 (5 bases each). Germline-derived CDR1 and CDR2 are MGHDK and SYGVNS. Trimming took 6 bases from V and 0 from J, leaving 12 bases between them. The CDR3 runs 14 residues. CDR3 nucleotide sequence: TGTGCCAGCAGGGGGGAACAAAACTCCTACGAGCAGTACTTC. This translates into CASRGEQNSYEQYF.

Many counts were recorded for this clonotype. CDR3 nucleotides: TGCAGTGCAAGAAAAGGGGTAGAGACCCAGTACTTC. It encodes CSARKGVETQYF. The chain uses TRBV20-1 and TRBJ2-5, with D maybe TRBD1 (5 bases). This CDR3 has 12 residues. Germline assignment: CDR1 DFQATT and CDR2 SNEGSKA (reference sequence). V was cut by 6 bases and J by 4 bases, with 12 bases left in between.

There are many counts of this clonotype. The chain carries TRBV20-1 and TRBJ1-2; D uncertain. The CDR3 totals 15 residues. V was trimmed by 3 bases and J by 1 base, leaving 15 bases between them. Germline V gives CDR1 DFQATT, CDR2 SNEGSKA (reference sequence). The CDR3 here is CSASGPGGLNYGYTF. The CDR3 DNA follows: TGCAGTGCTAGCGGACCGGGAGGCCTTAACTATGGCTACACCTTC.

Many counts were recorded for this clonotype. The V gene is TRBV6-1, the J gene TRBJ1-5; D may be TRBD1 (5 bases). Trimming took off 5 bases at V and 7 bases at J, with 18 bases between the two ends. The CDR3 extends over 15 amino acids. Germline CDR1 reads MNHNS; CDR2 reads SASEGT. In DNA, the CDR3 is TGTGCCAGCAGTTTCTCGCGGACGGGGGACCAGCCCCAGCATTTT. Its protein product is CASSFSRTGDQPQHF.

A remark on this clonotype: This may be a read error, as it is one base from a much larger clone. In nucleotides, the CDR3 is TGTGCCATCAGAAAGGGACTAGCGGGTTTCGAGCAGTACTTC. This translates into CAIRKGLAGFEQYF. V and J are TRBV10-3 and TRBJ2-7; TRBD2 matches 12 bases. CDR1 is ENHRY and CDR2 is SYGVKD in the germline V gene. CDR3 length: 14 residues. V lost 6 bases, J lost 6 bases, and 6 bases stayed unmatched.

Here the CDR3 DNA reads TGTGCCAGCCGGGGTCGGGAGGGCCTCTCCTACGAGCAGTACTTC. This codes for CASRGREGLSYEQYF. V gene TRBV27 combines with J gene TRBJ2-7; the match to TRBD2 covers 8 bases. Germline V gives CDR1 MNHEY, CDR2 SMNVEV (reference sequence). There are 15 residues in the CDR3. V dropped 8 bases and J dropped 0; count of bases not matched to a gene: 9.

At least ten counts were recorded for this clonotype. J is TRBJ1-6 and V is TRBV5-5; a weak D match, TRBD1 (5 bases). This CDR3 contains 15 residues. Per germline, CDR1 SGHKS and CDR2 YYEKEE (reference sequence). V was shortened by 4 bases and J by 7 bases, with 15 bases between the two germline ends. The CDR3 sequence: CASSGVVGDNSPLHF. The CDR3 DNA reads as TGTGCCAGCAGCGGGGTTGTAGGGGACAATTCACCCCTCCACTTT.

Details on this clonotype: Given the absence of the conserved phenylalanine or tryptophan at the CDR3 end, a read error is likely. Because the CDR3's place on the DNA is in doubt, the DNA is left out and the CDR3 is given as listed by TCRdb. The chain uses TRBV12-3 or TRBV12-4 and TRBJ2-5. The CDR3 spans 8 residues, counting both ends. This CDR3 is CASSLAST.

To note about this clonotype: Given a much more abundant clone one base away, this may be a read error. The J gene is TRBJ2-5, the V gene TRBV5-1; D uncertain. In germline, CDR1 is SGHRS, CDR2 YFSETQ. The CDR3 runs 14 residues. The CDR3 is CASSLVIAKETQCF. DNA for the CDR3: TGCGCCAGCAGCTTGGTGATAGCAAAAGAGACCCAGTGCTTC.

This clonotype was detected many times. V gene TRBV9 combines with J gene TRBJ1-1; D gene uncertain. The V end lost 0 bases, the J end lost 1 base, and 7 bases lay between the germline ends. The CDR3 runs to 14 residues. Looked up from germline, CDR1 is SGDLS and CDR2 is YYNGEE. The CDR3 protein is CASSVEAPNTEAFF. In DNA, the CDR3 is TGTGCCAGCAGCGTAGAGGCACCGAACACTGAAGCTTTCTTT.